This T cell receptor (beta chain) came from a study of blood T cell repertoires in COVID-19. The overall study: Samples representing acute and convalescent COVID-19 were sourced from the United States, Italy and Spain.

Clones were sequenced by immunoSEQ multiplex PCR, and TCRdb holds only the in-frame ones, with some missing. Of hundreds of thousands of clones listed, roughly nine tenths are singletons. The V end was cut by 1 base, the J end by 7 bases, with 19 bases between. Germline CDR1 reads SNHLY; CDR2 reads FYNNEI. The CDR3 contains 16 residues. This clonotype originated in a woman aged 45-60 years in a cohort exposed to, infected with or recovered from COVID-19 (not recorded which). Material: PBMCs or T cells enriched from blood (not recorded which). The V and J genes are TRBV2 and TRBJ2-5; tentatively, D is TRBD1 (6 bases). The CDR3 region is CASSEGQAFLSRTQYF. The CDR3 DNA sequence: TGTGCCAGCAGTGAAGGACAGGCGTTCCTTTCAAGGACCCAGTACTTC.